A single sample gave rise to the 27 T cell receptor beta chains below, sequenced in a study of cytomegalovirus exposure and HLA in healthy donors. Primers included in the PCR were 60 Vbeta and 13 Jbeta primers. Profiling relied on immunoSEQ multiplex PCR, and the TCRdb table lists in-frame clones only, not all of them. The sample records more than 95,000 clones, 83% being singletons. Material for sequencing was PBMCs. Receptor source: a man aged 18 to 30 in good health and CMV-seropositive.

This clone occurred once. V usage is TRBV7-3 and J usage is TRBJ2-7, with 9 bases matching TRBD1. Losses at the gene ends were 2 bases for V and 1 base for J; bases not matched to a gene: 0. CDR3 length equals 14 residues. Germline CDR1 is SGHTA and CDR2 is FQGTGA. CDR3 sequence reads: CASSLGTGSYEQYF. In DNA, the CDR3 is TGTGCCAGCAGCTTAGGGACAGGGTCCTACGAGCAGTACTTC.

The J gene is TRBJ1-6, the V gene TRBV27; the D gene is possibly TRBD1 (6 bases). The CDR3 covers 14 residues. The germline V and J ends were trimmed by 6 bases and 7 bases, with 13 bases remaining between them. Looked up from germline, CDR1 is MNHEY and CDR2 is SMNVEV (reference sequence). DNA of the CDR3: TGTGCCAGCAGCAAACAGGGTCTCAATTCACCCCTCCACTTT. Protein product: CASSKQGLNSPLHF.

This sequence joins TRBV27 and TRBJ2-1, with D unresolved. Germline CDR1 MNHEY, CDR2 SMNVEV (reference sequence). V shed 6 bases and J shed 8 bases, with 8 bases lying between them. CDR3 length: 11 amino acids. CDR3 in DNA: TGTGCCAGCAGCATAGCCCATGAGCAGTTCTTC. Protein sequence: CASSIAHEQFF.

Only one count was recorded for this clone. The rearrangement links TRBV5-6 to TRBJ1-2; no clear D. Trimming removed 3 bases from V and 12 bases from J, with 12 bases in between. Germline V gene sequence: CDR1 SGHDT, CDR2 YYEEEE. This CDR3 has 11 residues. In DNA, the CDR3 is TGTGCCAGCAGCTCGGGCCCAGCGGACACCTTC. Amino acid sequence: CASSSGPADTF.

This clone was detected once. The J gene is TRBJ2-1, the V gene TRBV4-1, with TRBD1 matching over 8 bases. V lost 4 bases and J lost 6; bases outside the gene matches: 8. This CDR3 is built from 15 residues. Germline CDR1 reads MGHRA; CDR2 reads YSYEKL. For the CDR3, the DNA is TGCGCCAGCAGCCTCCCCTTAACAGGGGGCAATGAGCAGTTCTTC. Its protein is CASSLPLTGGNEQFF.

Written as DNA, the CDR3 is TGTGCCAGCAGCTTAGTGGGGCAGGGGAACACCTACGAGCAGTACTTC. Amino acid sequence: CASSLVGQGNTYEQYF. The chain links TRBV7-6 to TRBJ2-7; D may be TRBD1 (6 bases). This CDR3 is 16 amino acids long. The germline V gene encodes CDR1 SGHVS and CDR2 FNYEAQ. Trimming left V 1 base short and J 2 bases short, with 15 bases between.

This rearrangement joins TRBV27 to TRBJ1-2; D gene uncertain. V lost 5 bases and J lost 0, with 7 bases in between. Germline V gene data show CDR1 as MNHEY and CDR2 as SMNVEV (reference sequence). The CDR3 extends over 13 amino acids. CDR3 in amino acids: CASSPTANYGYTF. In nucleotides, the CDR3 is TGTGCCAGCAGTCCTACAGCTAACTATGGCTACACCTTC.

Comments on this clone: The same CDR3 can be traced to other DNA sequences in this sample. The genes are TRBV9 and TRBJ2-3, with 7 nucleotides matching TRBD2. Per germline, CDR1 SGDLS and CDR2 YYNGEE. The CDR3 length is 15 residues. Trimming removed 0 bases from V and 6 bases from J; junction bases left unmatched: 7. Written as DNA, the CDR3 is TGTGCCAGCAGCGTAGGCGGGAGTAACACGGATACGCAGTATTTT. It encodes CASSVGGSNTDTQYF.

The CDR3 coding sequence is TGTGCCAGCAGCTTAGGACTAGCGGGGGGGCCCGGAGGGTTCACAGATACGCAGTATTTT. Encoded protein: CASSLGLAGGPGGFTDTQYF. This sequence joins TRBV5-4 and TRBJ2-3; 15 bases are a match to TRBD2. The V and J ends lost 2 bases and 2 bases, in that order; junction bases with no gene match: 12. From germline, CDR1 is SGHNT and CDR2 YYREEE (reference sequence). CDR3 size: 20 residues.

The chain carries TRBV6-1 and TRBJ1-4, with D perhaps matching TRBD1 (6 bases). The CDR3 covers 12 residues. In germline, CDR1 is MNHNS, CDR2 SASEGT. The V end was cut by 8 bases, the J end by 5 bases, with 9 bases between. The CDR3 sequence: CASHTGNEKLFF. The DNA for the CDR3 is TGTGCCAGCCATACAGGGAATGAAAAACTGTTTTTT.

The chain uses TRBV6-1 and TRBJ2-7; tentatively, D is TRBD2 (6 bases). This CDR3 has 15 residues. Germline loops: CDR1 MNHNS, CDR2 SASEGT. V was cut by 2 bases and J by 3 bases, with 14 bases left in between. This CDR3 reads CASSELGLSYYEQYF. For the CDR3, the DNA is TGTGCCAGCAGTGAACTAGGACTATCCTACTACGAGCAGTACTTC.

Here the CDR3 DNA reads TGTGCCAGCAGCTTAGGACTGGGGGCGGGCTACGAGCAGTACTTC. Translating gives CASSLGLGAGYEQYF. The V and J genes are TRBV11-2 and TRBJ2-7; tentative D call: TRBD1 (6 bases). Germline CDR1 is SGHAT and CDR2 is FQNNGV. The CDR3 length is 15 residues. Trimming shortened V by 1 base and J by 3 bases, and 13 bases separated the two germline ends.

Here the CDR3 reads CASSPGSSYEQYF. The CDR3 nucleotides read TGCGCCAGCAGCCCCGGTAGCTCCTACGAGCAGTACTTC. The V gene is TRBV4-1, the J gene TRBJ2-7; D gene ambiguous. CDR3 length: 13 amino acids. Germline lookup yields CDR1 MGHRA and CDR2 YSYEKL. Trimming shortened V by 4 bases and J by 0 bases, and 7 bases separated the two germline ends.

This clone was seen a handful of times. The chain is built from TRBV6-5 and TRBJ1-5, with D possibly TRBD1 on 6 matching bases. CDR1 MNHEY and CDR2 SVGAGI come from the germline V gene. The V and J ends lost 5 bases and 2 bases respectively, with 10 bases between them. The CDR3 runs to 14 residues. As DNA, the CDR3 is TGTGCCAGCAGTACCAACAGGGGCAATCAGCCCCAGCATTTT. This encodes CASSTNRGNQPQHF.

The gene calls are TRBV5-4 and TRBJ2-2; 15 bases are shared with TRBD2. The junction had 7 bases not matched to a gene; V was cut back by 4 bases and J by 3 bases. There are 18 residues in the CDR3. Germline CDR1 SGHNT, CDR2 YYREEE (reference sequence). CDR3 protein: CASSPWTSGGAYTGELFF. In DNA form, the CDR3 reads TGTGCCAGCAGCCCCTGGACTAGCGGGGGGGCCTACACCGGGGAGCTGTTTTTT.

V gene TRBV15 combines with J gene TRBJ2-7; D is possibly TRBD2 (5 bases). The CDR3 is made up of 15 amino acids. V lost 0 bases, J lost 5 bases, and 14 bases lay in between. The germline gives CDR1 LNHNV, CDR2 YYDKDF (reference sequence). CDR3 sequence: CATSRDLSWRNEQYF. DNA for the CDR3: TGTGCCACCAGCAGAGATTTATCGTGGAGGAACGAGCAGTACTTC.

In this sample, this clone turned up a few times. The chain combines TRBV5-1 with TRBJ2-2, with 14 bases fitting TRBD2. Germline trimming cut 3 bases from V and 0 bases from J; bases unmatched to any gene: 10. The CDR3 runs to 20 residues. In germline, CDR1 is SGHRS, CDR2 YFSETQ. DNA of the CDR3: TGCGCCAGCAGCTGGGGGACTAGCGGGGGCCCCAAAACGAACACCGGGGAGCTGTTTTTT. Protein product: CASSWGTSGGPKTNTGELFF.

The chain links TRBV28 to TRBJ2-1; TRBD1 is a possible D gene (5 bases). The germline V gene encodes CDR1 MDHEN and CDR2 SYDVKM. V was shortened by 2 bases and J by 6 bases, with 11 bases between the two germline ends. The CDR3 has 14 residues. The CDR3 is CASSLGQGGNEQFF. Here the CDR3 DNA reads TGTGCCAGCAGTTTAGGGCAGGGCGGCAATGAGCAGTTCTTC.

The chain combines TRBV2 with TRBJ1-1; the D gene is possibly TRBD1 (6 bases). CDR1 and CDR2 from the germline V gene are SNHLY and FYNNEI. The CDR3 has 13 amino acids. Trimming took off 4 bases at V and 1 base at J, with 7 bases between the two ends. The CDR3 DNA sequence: TGTGCCAGCAGTGGACAGGCGAACACTGAAGCTTTCTTT. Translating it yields CASSGQANTEAFF.

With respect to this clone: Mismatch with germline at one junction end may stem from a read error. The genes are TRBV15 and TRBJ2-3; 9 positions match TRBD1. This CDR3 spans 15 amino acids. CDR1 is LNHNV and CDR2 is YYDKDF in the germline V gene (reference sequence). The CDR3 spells CATSGEQGAGYTQYF. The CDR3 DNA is TGTGCCACCAGCGGAGAACAGGGGGCGGGGTATACGCAGTATTTT.

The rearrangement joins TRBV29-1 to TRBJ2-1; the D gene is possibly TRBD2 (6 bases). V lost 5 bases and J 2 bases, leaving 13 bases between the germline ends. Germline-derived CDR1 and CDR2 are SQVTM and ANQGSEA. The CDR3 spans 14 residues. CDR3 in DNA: TGCAGCGTTTCAGACTCGGGGGCCTACAATGAGCAGTTCTTC. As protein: CSVSDSGAYNEQFF.

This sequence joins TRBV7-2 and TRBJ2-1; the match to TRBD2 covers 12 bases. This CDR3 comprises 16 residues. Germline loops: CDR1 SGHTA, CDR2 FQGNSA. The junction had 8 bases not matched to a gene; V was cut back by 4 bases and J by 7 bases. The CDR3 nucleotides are TGTGCCAGCAGCTCAATTTTCGGACTAGCGGGGAATGAGCAGTTCTTC. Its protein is CASSSIFGLAGNEQFF.

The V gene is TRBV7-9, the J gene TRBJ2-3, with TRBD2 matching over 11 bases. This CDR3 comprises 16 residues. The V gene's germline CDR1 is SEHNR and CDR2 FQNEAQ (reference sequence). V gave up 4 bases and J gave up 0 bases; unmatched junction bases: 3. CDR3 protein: CASSSGLAGSTDTQYF. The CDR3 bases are TGTGCCAGCAGCTCAGGACTAGCGGGTAGCACAGATACGCAGTATTTT.

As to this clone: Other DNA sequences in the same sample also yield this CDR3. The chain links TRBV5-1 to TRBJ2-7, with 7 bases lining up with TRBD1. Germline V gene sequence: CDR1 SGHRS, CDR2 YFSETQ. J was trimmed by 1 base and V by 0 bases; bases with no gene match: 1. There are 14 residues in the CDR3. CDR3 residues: CASSLAGGSYEQYF. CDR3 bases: TGCGCCAGCAGCTTGGCAGGGGGATCCTACGAGCAGTACTTC. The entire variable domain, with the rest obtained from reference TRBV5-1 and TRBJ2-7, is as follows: KAGVTQTPRYLIKTRGQQVTLSCSPISGHRSVSWYQQTPGQGLQFLFEYFSETQRNKGNFPGRFSGRQFSNSRSEMNVSTLELGDSALYLCASSLAGGSYEQYFGPGTRLTVT.

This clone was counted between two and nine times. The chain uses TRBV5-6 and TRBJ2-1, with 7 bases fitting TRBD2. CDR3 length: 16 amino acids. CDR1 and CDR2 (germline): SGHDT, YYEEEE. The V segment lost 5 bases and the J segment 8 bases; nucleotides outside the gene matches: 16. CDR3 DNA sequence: TGTGCCAGCAGACAGGTATCGCTACTAGCGAAATATGAGCAGTTCTTC. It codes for CASRQVSLLAKYEQFF.

This chain's CDR3 is CASSPRVGNTGELFF. The CDR3 bases are TGCGCCAGCAGCCCCAGGGTAGGGAACACCGGGGAGCTGTTTTTT. The chain uses TRBV5-1 and TRBJ2-2, with TRBD1 as a possible D gene (5 bases). This CDR3 comprises 15 residues. Germline assignment: CDR1 SGHRS and CDR2 YFSETQ. V was shortened by 4 bases and J by 1 base, with 11 bases between the two germline ends.

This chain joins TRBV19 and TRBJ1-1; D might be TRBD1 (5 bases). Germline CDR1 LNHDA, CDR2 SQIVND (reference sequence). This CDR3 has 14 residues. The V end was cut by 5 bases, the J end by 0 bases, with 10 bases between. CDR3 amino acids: CASSLQVMNTEAFF. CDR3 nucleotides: TGTGCCAGTAGTCTACAGGTAATGAACACTGAAGCTTTCTTT.